The 17 T cell receptor beta chains below all came from one sample that was sequenced in a study of T-cell reconstitution after alpha-beta-depleted transplantation in children. TCRbeta library preparation incorporated unique molecular identifiers. TCRdb itself ran the PCR reads through MiXCR, one entry per CDR3 protein. The data contain 60,000 to 85,000 distinct CDR3 sequences, over 15% of them singletons. The material sequenced was PBMCs, mostly from graft donor cells, taken 360 days after TCRalphabeta/CD19-depleted stem cell transplant. These TCRs come from a male patient aged 2 to 9 who had a stem cell transplant for acute lymphoblastic leukemia, so the T cells may come from the graft donor.

This clonotype was recorded a few times. The chain is built from TRBV4-1 and TRBJ2-5, with a tentative D call TRBD1 (5 bases). There are 13 residues in the CDR3. Germline values: CDR1 MGHRA, CDR2 YSYEKL. V was shortened by 1 base and J by 4 bases, with 7 bases between the two germline ends. The CDR3 here is CASSQAGLETQYF. CDR3 sequence (DNA): TGCGCCAGCAGCCAAGCAGGGCTAGAGACCCAGTACTTC.

The chain recombines TRBV7-2 with TRBJ2-2; D remains ambiguous. V was trimmed by 1 base and J by 6 bases, leaving 12 bases between them. Germline V lookup: CDR1 SGHTA, CDR2 FQGNSA. The CDR3 is 15 residues long. Written as DNA, the CDR3 is TGTGCCAGCAGCTTAGTACGAATCGGAGCCGGGGAGCTGTTTTTT. Its translation: CASSLVRIGAGELFF.

This sequence joins TRBV20-1 and TRBJ2-5; D is unresolved. CDR3 size: 14 residues. Trimming left V 3 bases short and J 1 base short, with 12 bases between. Germline V gene sequence: CDR1 DFQATT, CDR2 SNEGSKA (reference sequence). CDR3 sequence: CSASFRTSQETQYF. In DNA, the CDR3 is TGCAGTGCTAGTTTTAGAACCTCCCAAGAGACCCAGTACTTC.

The chain has TRBV20-1 and TRBJ2-3, with D unclear. V lost 3 bases to trimming and J lost 10 bases, with 17 bases between them. The CDR3 length is 13 residues. The germline CDR1 and CDR2 sequences are DFQATT and SNEGSKA (reference sequence). CDR3 DNA: TGCAGTGCTAGCCCTGTGACTCCGAACCCGCAGTATTTT. This sequence encodes CSASPVTPNPQYF.

This clonotype was found a few times. The V call is TRBV29-1, the J call TRBJ1-3; TRBD1 aligns across 11 bases. The junction had 5 bases not matched to a gene; V was cut back by 5 bases and J by 2 bases. CDR3 length: 15 amino acids. Germline lookup yields CDR1 SQVTM and CDR2 ANQGSEA. CDR3 amino acids: CSVKGQGVAGNTIYF. CDR3 coding DNA: TGCAGCGTTAAGGGACAGGGGGTGGCTGGAAACACCATATATTTT.

Concerning this clonotype: The junction departs from the called germline gene at one end, perhaps through a read error. This chain joins TRBV24-1 and TRBJ2-1; D not resolved. The CDR3 consists of 12 residues. CDR1 KGHDR and CDR2 SFDVKD come from the germline V gene. The DNA of the CDR3 is TGTGCCACCAGGGATTACTACAATGAGCAGTTCTTC. Its translation: CATRDYYNEQFF.

V is TRBV29-1 and J is TRBJ1-3; 7 positions match TRBD1. Per the germline V gene, CDR1 is SQVTM and CDR2 is ANQGSEA. CDR3 length: 14 amino acids. V shed 6 bases, J shed 0 bases, and the junction held 5 bases outside the gene matches. DNA of the CDR3: TGCAGCGTCGGACAGGCGACCTCTGGAAACACCATATATTTT. Translating gives CSVGQATSGNTIYF.

This clonotype has a handful of counts. The chain joins TRBV12-3 or TRBV12-4 to TRBJ2-1; D not resolved. Trimming removed 6 bases at V and 6 bases at J, with 9 bases between. This CDR3 contains 12 residues. CDR3 DNA: TGTGCCAGCAGCCAGATTTTCAATGAGCAGTTCTTC. Protein sequence: CASSQIFNEQFF.

This clonotype was counted between two and nine times. The chain is built from TRBV20-1 and TRBJ1-6; no clear D gene. Trimming took off 3 bases at V and 4 bases at J, with 4 bases between the two ends. Looked up from germline, CDR1 is DFQATT and CDR2 is SNEGSKA (reference sequence). The CDR3 has 12 amino acids. CDR3: CSARGYNSPLHF. The CDR3 region has the DNA TGCAGTGCTAGGGGATATAATTCACCCCTCCACTTT.

The rearrangement links TRBV28 to TRBJ1-1; D gene unclear. V was shortened by 2 bases and J by 0 bases, with 7 bases between the two germline ends. Germline CDR1 MDHEN, CDR2 SYDVKM. CDR3 length equals 14 residues. CDR3 DNA sequence: TGTGCCAGCAGTTTAGGCGGAATGAACACTGAAGCTTTCTTT. Protein: CASSLGGMNTEAFF.

This clonotype has a handful of counts. This chain connects TRBV12-3 or TRBV12-4 to TRBJ2-7; 7 bases agree with TRBD1. With V trimmed by 6 bases and J by 5 bases, 10 bases remained unmatched. This CDR3 is built from 14 residues. The CDR3 nucleotides read TGTGCCAGCAGACTAGACAGGGTTTCTAACGAGCAGTACTTC. This encodes CASRLDRVSNEQYF.

The sample holds a few counts of this clonotype. V is TRBV10-3 and J is TRBJ2-2; no definite D call. The CDR3 runs to 13 residues. CDR1 and CDR2 (germline): ENHRY, SYGVKD. Trimming shortened V by 8 bases and J by 4 bases, and 11 bases separated the two germline ends. The CDR3: CAIRRQSTGELFF. The CDR3 coding sequence is TGTGCCATCCGACGGCAGTCCACCGGGGAGCTGTTTTTT.

The chain is built from TRBV6-1 and TRBJ1-5; D unresolved. Germline CDR1 MNHNS, CDR2 SASEGT. The CDR3 extends over 14 amino acids. The V end lost 1 base, the J end lost 5 bases, and 9 bases lay between the germline ends. CDR3 in amino acids: CASSEDLLYQPQHF. The CDR3 DNA sequence: TGTGCCAGCAGTGAAGACCTCCTTTATCAGCCCCAGCATTTT.

The CDR3 here is CASSLGGLGGEETQYF. The CDR3 coding sequence is TGTGCCAGCAGCTTAGGTGGATTGGGCGGCGAAGAGACCCAGTACTTC. This sequence joins TRBV7-2 and TRBJ2-5; D call uncertain. The CDR3 covers 16 residues. Trimming removed 1 base from V and 3 bases from J, with 15 bases in between. CDR1 and CDR2 from the germline V gene are SGHTA and FQGNSA.

V is TRBV6-5 and J is TRBJ2-5; 7 bases line up with TRBD2. CDR3 length: 16 residues. Trimming removed 2 bases from V and 7 bases from J; junction bases left unmatched: 13. CDR1 MNHEY and CDR2 SVGAGI come from the germline V gene. CDR3 DNA sequence: TGTGCCAGCAGTTACAAAAGCGTGGGAGGGCCCGGGACCCAGTACTTC. The encoded protein is CASSYKSVGGPGTQYF.

This clonotype was detected ten times or more. For the CDR3, the DNA is TGTGCCACCAGCAGAGATCCGCTGACCCCAGATACGCAGTATTTT. This translates into CATSRDPLTPDTQYF. The chain joins TRBV15 to TRBJ2-3; D remains unclear. In germline, CDR1 is LNHNV, CDR2 YYDKDF (reference sequence). The CDR3 is 15 amino acids. The ends were cut back, 0 bases at V and 4 bases at J, with 11 bases in the middle.

V and J are TRBV11-3 and TRBJ2-5, with 9 nucleotides matching TRBD2. Germline values: CDR1 SGHNT, CDR2 YENEEA. The length of the CDR3 is 15 residues. With V trimmed by 5 bases and J by 4 bases, 8 bases remained unmatched. The chain's CDR3 is CASSGLGGRGETQYF. In DNA form, the CDR3 reads TGTGCCAGCAGCGGACTAGGCGGGAGGGGAGAGACCCAGTACTTC.